These 9 T cell receptor beta chains were all obtained from the same sample, sequenced in a study of early T cells in non-severe SARS-CoV-2 infection. TCRdb re-called the 5' RACE reads through MiXCR, storing one row per CDR3 protein. Of about 46,000 distinct CDR3 sequences listed, about 9.3% were seen once; the top ten hold about 15%. Source material: whole blood. These receptors all stem from an adult who was a healthcare worker with PCR-confirmed SARS-CoV-2 infection or an uninfected control (not recorded which).

This clonotype was seen at least ten times. The CDR3 spells CASGDPDGPQHF. The CDR3 nucleotides read TGTGCCAGCGGCGATCCCGACGGGCCCCAGCATTTT. The chain recombines TRBV27 with TRBJ1-5; no clear D gene. Trimming removed 8 bases at V and 9 bases at J, with 14 bases between. Germline CDR1 reads MNHEY; CDR2 reads SMNVEV (reference sequence). The CDR3 has 12 amino acids.

This clonotype occurred many times. J is TRBJ2-1 and V is TRBV19, with 13 positions matching TRBD2. The CDR3 has 15 amino acids. The germline gives CDR1 LNHDA, CDR2 SQIVND (reference sequence). V lost 4 bases, J lost 5 bases, and 2 bases stayed unmatched. CDR3 sequence reads: CASSRLAGGHNEQFF. DNA of the CDR3: TGTGCCAGTAGTAGACTAGCGGGAGGACACAATGAGCAGTTCTTC.

The chain couples TRBV5-4 to TRBJ2-1; 9 bases map to TRBD1. Germline trimming cut 3 bases from V and 8 bases from J; bases unmatched to any gene: 6. Germline V gene lookup returns CDR1 SGHNT and CDR2 YYREEE (reference sequence). The CDR3 contains 14 residues. CDR3 nucleotide sequence: TGTGCCAGCAGCTCCCAAACAGGGGGCTATGAGCAGTTCTTC. Residues: CASSSQTGGYEQFF.

This clonotype has ten or more counts. CDR3 in DNA: TGTGCCAGCAGCTTAGGTAATAGCAATCAGCCCCAGCATTTT. It is translated as CASSLGNSNQPQHF. The rearrangement uses TRBV7-9 and TRBJ1-5; D remains unclear. V was pared by 1 base and J by 0 bases, with 4 bases between. The CDR3 runs 14 residues. Per germline, CDR1 SEHNR and CDR2 FQNEAQ (reference sequence).

This clonotype was detected ten times or more. The chain couples TRBV7-2 to TRBJ2-2, with a possible D match to TRBD2 (5 bases). The CDR3 totals 17 residues. Germline V gives CDR1 SGHTA, CDR2 FQGNSA. Trimming removed 2 bases at V and 4 bases at J, with 17 bases between. CDR3 nucleotides: TGTGCCAGCAGCTTATTAGCGTCAGGCCATTCCACCGGGGAGCTGTTTTTT. This codes for CASSLLASGHSTGELFF. Together with reference TRBV7-2 and TRBJ2-2, the CDR3 gives the full variable domain: GAGVSQSPSNKVTEKGKDVELRCDPISGHTALYWYRQSLGQGLEFLIYFQGNSAPDKSGLPSDRFSAERTGGSVSTLTIQRTQQEDSAVYLCASSLLASGHSTGELFFGEGSRLTVL.

The chain is built from TRBV19 and TRBJ2-3; TRBD1 agrees at 8 bases. In germline, CDR1 is LNHDA, CDR2 SQIVND (reference sequence). After removal of 8 bases from V and 4 bases from J, the junction contained 8 bases not matched to a gene. The CDR3 covers 14 residues. The CDR3 region has the DNA TGTGCCAGTGCAACAGGGGGTTCGTCAGATACGCAGTATTTT. Translation: CASATGGSSDTQYF.

As to this clonotype: Given a much more abundant clone one base away, this may be a read error. The chain is built from TRBV11-2 and TRBJ2-1; TRBD2 matches 10 bases. Germline V gene lookup returns CDR1 SGHAT and CDR2 FQNNGV. The length of the CDR3 is 13 residues. The CDR3 reads CACRASGSDEQFF. CDR3 DNA: TGTGCCTGCAGGGCTAGCGGGAGCGATGAGCAGTTCTTC.

With regard to this clonotype: This may arise from a read error, as a much more abundant clone is one base away. The chain uses TRBV28 and TRBJ2-6; the D gene is possibly TRBD1 (6 bases). Germline values: CDR1 MDHEN, CDR2 SYDVKM. The CDR3 consists of 18 residues. The CDR3 nucleotides read TGTGCCAGCAGACTTTCAGGGGCTACTCGCTCTGGGACCAACGTCCTGACTTTC. Protein sequence: CASRLSGATRSGTNVLTF.

This clonotype has more than one count but fewer than ten. J is TRBJ2-2 and V is TRBV20-1; 10 bases are shared with TRBD2. From germline, CDR1 is DFQATT and CDR2 SNEGSKA (reference sequence). The trim removed 6 bases at V and 3 bases at J, leaving 13 bases unmatched. This CDR3 has 17 residues. The CDR3 here is CSAKAASGSLYTGELFF. For the CDR3, the DNA is TGCAGTGCCAAAGCGGCTAGCGGGAGTCTCTACACCGGGGAGCTGTTTTTT.